This T cell receptor beta chain emerged from a study of T cells after yellow fever vaccination. On the study more broadly: In the case of low-cell-number fractions, SMART-Seq v4 Ultra Low Input was used for preparation.

Synthesis of TCR cDNA relied on 5'RACE template switching, which attached a universal primer site and UMIs. TCRdb reanalysed the 5' RACE reads using MiXCR and keeps one entry per CDR3 protein. The table lists roughly 340,000 distinct CDR3 sequences, about 9.5% of them singletons. Points from the study as a whole: At under 97% for CD4 and 70% to 90% for CD8, most primary-vaccination clones showed up again after the booster.

This clonotype was detected only a few times. Its antigen is currently unknown. The V segment lost 6 bases and the J segment 4 bases; nucleotides outside the gene matches: 10. The CDR3 totals 15 residues. Germline-derived CDR1 and CDR2 are MNHEY and SVGAGI. The J gene is TRBJ2-7, the V gene TRBV6-5; 9 bases are shared with TRBD1. Sample: PBMCs, taken on the day of the first yellow fever vaccination. The TCR sequence derives from a man aged 18 to 35 who received the YFV17D yellow fever vaccine. The CDR3 DNA sequence: TGTGCCAGCAGAACTCGGACAGGGGTTGGTTACGAGCAGTACTTC. It specifies CASRTRTGVGYEQYF.